The 22 T cell receptor beta chains listed next were all sequenced from one sample in a study of Ad26.COV2.S vaccination and SARS-CoV-2 variants. The assay was immunoSEQ multiplex PCR, and TCRdb's table has in-frame clones only and misses some. Among more than 300,000 clones listed, about 86% were seen once. This sample's treatment: about 20 received Ad26.COV2.S at low or high dose, single or two shots; about 5 received placebo; per-sample allocation not given. Repertoires come from day 63 after the first vaccine or placebo injection. The source was peripheral blood, collected in a trial of Ad26.COV2.S vaccine versus placebo. These receptors were taken from a person between 18 and 60 years old who received the Ad26.COV2.S COVID-19 vaccine or a placebo.

The chain employs TRBV3-1 (or the pseudogene TRBV3-2) and TRBJ1-2, with 9 bases matching TRBD1. Losses at the gene ends were 4 bases for V and 8 bases for J; bases not matched to a gene: 20. The CDR3 has 18 residues. In germline, CDR1 is LGHDT, CDR2 YNNKEL (reference sequence). The CDR3 loop reads CASSRETSRSGTGLGYTF. DNA for the CDR3: TGTGCCAGCAGCCGAGAGACATCTCGATCCGGGACAGGGTTAGGCTACACCTTC.

This chain links TRBV7-2 with TRBJ2-1, with TRBD1 as a possible D gene (6 bases). CDR1 is SGHTA, CDR2 FQGNSA, per germline. The CDR3 runs to 16 residues. V lost 5 bases to trimming and J lost 0 bases, with 14 bases between them. The CDR3 DNA sequence: TGTGCCAGCAGCATGACAGGCGCCCTCTCCTACAATGAGCAGTTCTTC. Translation: CASSMTGALSYNEQFF.

This sequence joins TRBV3-1 (or the pseudogene TRBV3-2) and TRBJ1-1; D gene ambiguous. The CDR3 is 13 residues long. The germline gives CDR1 LGHDT, CDR2 YNNKEL (reference sequence). V was shortened by 7 bases and J by 3 bases, with 12 bases between the two germline ends. Here the CDR3 reads CASKPWGDTEAFF. The CDR3 DNA reads as TGTGCCAGCAAGCCGTGGGGAGACACTGAAGCTTTCTTT.

This clone turned up a few times. V gene TRBV4-1 combines with J gene TRBJ2-7, with TRBD1 identical over 7 bases. The CDR3 extends over 18 amino acids. The germline V gene has CDR1 MGHRA and CDR2 YSYEKL. V lost 0 bases and J lost 2; bases outside the gene matches: 13. CDR3 loop: CASSQDRSGTAKTYEQYF. The CDR3 nucleotides read TGCGCCAGCAGCCAAGATCGGTCCGGGACAGCCAAGACCTACGAGCAGTACTTC.

The chain uses TRBV7-8 and TRBJ1-3; D may be TRBD1 (6 bases). CDR1 is SGHVS, CDR2 FQNEAQ, per germline. Deletions cut 6 bases from V and 2 bases from J, with 11 bases between. The CDR3 sequence is 14 residues long. CDR3 nucleotides: TGTGCCAGCAGACCGGCAGGGGCTGGAAACACCATATATTTT. Its protein is CASRPAGAGNTIYF.

V gene TRBV15 combines with J gene TRBJ2-7; D may be TRBD2 (5 bases). Trimming left V 0 bases short and J 1 base short, with 10 bases between. The CDR3 loop spans 15 amino acids. Germline V gene data show CDR1 as LNHNV and CDR2 as YYDKDF (reference sequence). The CDR3 loop is CATSRDRGLSYEQYF. The CDR3 nucleotides read TGTGCCACCAGCAGAGATCGAGGGTTGTCCTACGAGCAGTACTTC.

V is TRBV4-2 and J is TRBJ1-3, with D hard to call. Trimming removed 0 bases at V and 0 bases at J, with 6 bases between. In germline, CDR1 is LGHNA, CDR2 YNFKEQ. The CDR3 covers 15 residues. The CDR3 region has the DNA TGTGCCAGCAGCCAAGAACAAGGCTCTGGAAACACCATATATTTT. It codes for CASSQEQGSGNTIYF.

Notes on this clone: The junction departs from the called germline gene at one end, perhaps through a read error. V and J are TRBV4-1 and TRBJ1-2; D is unresolved. This CDR3 is built from 14 residues. CDR1 and CDR2 (germline): MGHRA, YSYEKL. CDR3 DNA sequence: TGCGCCAGCAGCCAAGAATCCCAGGCCCAGTATCGGTCCTTC. This translates into CASSQESQAQYRSF.

This chain joins TRBV7-6 and TRBJ1-1; 9 bases fit TRBD1. J was trimmed by 3 bases and V by 5 bases; bases with no gene match: 7. The V gene's germline CDR1 is SGHVS and CDR2 FNYEAQ. This CDR3 contains 15 residues. In nucleotides, the CDR3 is TGTGCCAGCAGCCGTACAGGGGGCGTAGACACTGAAGCTTTCTTT. Its protein is CASSRTGGVDTEAFF. Supplemented by reference TRBV7-6 and TRBJ1-1, the full variable domain reads GAGVSQSPRYKVTKRGQDVALRCDPISGHVSLYWYRQALGQGPEFLTYFNYEAQQDKSGLPNDRFSAERPEGSISTLTIQRTEQRDSAMYRCASSRTGGVDTEAFFGQGTRLTVV.

This chain uses TRBV20-1 with TRBJ1-3; perhaps TRBD1 as D (5 bases). Germline assignment: CDR1 DFQATT and CDR2 SNEGSKA (reference sequence). V was cut by 3 bases and J by 4 bases, with 19 bases left in between. The length of the CDR3 is 16 residues. The CDR3 coding sequence is TGCAGTGCTAGTACCCCTGGGCAGGGTGGAGGAAACACCATATATTTT. This codes for CSASTPGQGGGNTIYF.

The chain employs TRBV6-5 and TRBJ2-7; D remains ambiguous. The CDR3 length is 15 residues. The V end lost 6 bases, the J end lost 2 bases, and 17 bases lay between the germline ends. Germline CDR1 and CDR2: MNHEY and SVGAGI. The CDR3 sequence is CASRVLVGPPYEQYF. The CDR3 DNA follows: TGTGCCAGCAGGGTACTTGTAGGGCCACCCTACGAGCAGTACTTC.

The rearrangement joins TRBV2 to TRBJ1-1, with TRBD1 matching over 9 bases. Germline V gene lookup returns CDR1 SNHLY and CDR2 FYNNEI. This CDR3 contains 15 residues. V was pared by 6 bases and J by 1 base, with 6 bases of the junction left unmatched. The DNA for the CDR3 is TGTGCCAGCAGCCCCCGGGACAGGGAGAACACTGAAGCTTTCTTT. It codes for CASSPRDRENTEAFF. Combining the CDR3 with reference TRBV2 and TRBJ1-1 gives the whole variable domain EPEVTQTPSHQVTQMGQEVILRCVPISNHLYFYWYRQILGQKVEFLVSFYNNEISEKSEIFDDQFSVERPDGSNFTLKIRSTKLEDSAMYFCASSPRDRENTEAFFGQGTRLTVV.

This chain uses TRBV29-1 with TRBJ1-1, with a tentative D call TRBD1 (6 bases). The V and J ends lost 5 bases and 1 base respectively, with 14 bases between them. CDR1 SQVTM and CDR2 ANQGSEA come from the germline V gene. The CDR3 loop spans 14 amino acids. As DNA, the CDR3 is TGCAGCGTTCGGGCCGGGGGGCGGAACACTGAAGCTTTCTTT. Protein product: CSVRAGGRNTEAFF.

This clone has only a few counts. V is TRBV4-3 and J is TRBJ2-7, with 8 bases matching TRBD2. The CDR3 loop spans 15 amino acids. Germline CDR1 is LGHNA and CDR2 is YSLEER. With 4 bases clipped from V and 0 bases from J, the junction kept 5 bases outside the gene matches. The CDR3: CASSRGLAGSYEQYF. The CDR3 nucleotides read TGCGCCAGCAGCCGCGGACTAGCCGGCTCCTACGAGCAGTACTTC.

The genes are TRBV10-3 and TRBJ2-7; D is uncertain. Germline V CDR1 and CDR2: ENHRY, SYGVKD. The CDR3 is 14 amino acids. V was pared by 4 bases and J by 2 bases, with 12 bases between. The CDR3 bases are TGTGCCATCAGTGGGGAAATGGCAGCCTACGAGCAGTACTTC. Its protein product is CAISGEMAAYEQYF.

The chain combines TRBV10-2 with TRBJ2-3, with a tentative D call TRBD2 (5 bases). The CDR3 runs 15 residues. Trimming took off 5 bases at V and 0 bases at J, with 12 bases between the two ends. The germline gives CDR1 WSHSY, CDR2 SAAADI. CDR3 region: CASSSTIPSTDTQYF. The CDR3 coding sequence is TGCGCCAGCAGTTCGACTATCCCTAGCACAGATACGCAGTATTTT.

This clone is a singleton in its sample. The rearrangement uses TRBV5-4 and TRBJ2-3, with 11 bases matching TRBD2. Germline CDR1 SGHNT, CDR2 YYREEE (reference sequence). V was pared by 6 bases and J by 3 bases, with 6 bases of the junction left unmatched. The CDR3 runs to 15 residues. CDR3 in DNA: TGTGCCAGCACCATAGCGGGGGGGCGGACAGATACGCAGTATTTT. Translation gives CASTIAGGRTDTQYF.

The chain links TRBV7-9 to TRBJ2-1; TRBD1 agrees at 8 bases. The V gene end was trimmed by 5 bases and the J gene end by 5 bases; junction bases not matched to a gene: 11. CDR3 length equals 16 residues. Germline V lookup: CDR1 SEHNR, CDR2 FQNEAQ (reference sequence). The CDR3 nucleotides read TGTGCCAGCAGCCCTAAAGTAAGACAGGGGAACAATGAGCAGTTCTTC. Residues: CASSPKVRQGNNEQFF.

The chain links TRBV19 to TRBJ2-5, with TRBD2 matching 13 bases. This CDR3 comprises 17 residues. With 3 bases clipped from V and 2 bases from J, the junction kept 6 bases outside the gene matches. CDR1 is LNHDA and CDR2 is SQIVND in the germline V gene (reference sequence). CDR3 DNA: TGTGCCAGTAGTATCGCATTGACTAGCGGGGGGCAAGAGACCCAGTACTTC. This gives the protein CASSIALTSGGQETQYF.

The genes are TRBV6-6 and TRBJ2-2; 10 bases line up with TRBD1. Germline V lookup: CDR1 MNHNY, CDR2 SVGAGI (reference sequence). The CDR3 is 15 amino acids. The V gene end was trimmed by 6 bases and the J gene end by 5 bases; junction bases not matched to a gene: 6. CDR3 loop: CASSPGTGVTGELFF. The DNA of the CDR3 is TGTGCCAGCAGCCCCGGGACAGGGGTGACCGGGGAGCTGTTTTTT.

This chain connects TRBV30 to TRBJ1-3; a weak D match, TRBD1 (5 bases). The CDR3 has 14 residues. Germline CDR1 GTSNPN, CDR2 SVGIG (reference sequence). Trimming removed 0 bases at V and 4 bases at J, with 10 bases between. CDR3 nucleotide sequence: TGTGCCTGGAGTGTGAGGACACCGGGAAACACCATATATTTT. Translation gives CAWSVRTPGNTIYF.

The chain is built from TRBV5-1 and TRBJ2-7; tentatively, D is TRBD1 (6 bases). Trimming left V 4 bases short and J 0 bases short, with 17 bases between. This CDR3 contains 16 residues. Per germline, CDR1 SGHRS and CDR2 YFSETQ. CDR3 DNA sequence: TGCGCCAGCAGCGTACTCCTAGGGGGAAGCTCCTACGAGCAGTACTTC. This gives the protein CASSVLLGGSSYEQYF.